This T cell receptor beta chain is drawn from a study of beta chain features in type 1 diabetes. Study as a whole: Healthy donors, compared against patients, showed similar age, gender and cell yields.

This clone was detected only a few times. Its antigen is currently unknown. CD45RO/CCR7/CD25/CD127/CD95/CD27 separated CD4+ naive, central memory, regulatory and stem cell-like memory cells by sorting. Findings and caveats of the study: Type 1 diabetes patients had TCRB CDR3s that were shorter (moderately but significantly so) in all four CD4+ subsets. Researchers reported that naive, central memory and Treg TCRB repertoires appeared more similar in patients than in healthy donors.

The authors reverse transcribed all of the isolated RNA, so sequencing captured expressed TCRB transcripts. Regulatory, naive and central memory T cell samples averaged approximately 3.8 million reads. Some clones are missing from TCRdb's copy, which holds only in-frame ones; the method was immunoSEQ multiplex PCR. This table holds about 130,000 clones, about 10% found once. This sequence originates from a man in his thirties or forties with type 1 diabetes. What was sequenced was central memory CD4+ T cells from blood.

CDR3: CSVGQLGRTDTQYF. The CDR3 bases are TGCAGCGTTGGACAGCTCGGGAGGACAGATACGCAGTATTTT. The chain links TRBV29-1 to TRBJ2-3; 7 bases are a match to TRBD2. The trim removed 4 bases at V and 3 bases at J, leaving 7 bases unmatched. The germline CDR1 and CDR2 sequences are SQVTM and ANQGSEA. The length of the CDR3 is 14 residues.